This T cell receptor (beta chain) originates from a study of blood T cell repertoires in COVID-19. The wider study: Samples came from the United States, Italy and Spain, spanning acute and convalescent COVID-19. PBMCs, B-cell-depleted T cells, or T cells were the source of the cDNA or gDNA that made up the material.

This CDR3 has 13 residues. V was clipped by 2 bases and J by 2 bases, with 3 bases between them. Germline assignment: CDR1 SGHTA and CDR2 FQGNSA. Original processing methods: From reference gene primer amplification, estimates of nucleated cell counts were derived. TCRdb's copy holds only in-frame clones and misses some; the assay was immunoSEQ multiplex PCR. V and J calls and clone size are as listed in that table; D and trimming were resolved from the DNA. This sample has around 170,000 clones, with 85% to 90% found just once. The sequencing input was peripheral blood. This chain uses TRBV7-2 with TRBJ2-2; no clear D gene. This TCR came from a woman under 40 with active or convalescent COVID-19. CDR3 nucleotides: TGTGCCAGCAGCTTATATAACACCGGGGAGCTGTTTTTT. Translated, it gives CASSLYNTGELFF.